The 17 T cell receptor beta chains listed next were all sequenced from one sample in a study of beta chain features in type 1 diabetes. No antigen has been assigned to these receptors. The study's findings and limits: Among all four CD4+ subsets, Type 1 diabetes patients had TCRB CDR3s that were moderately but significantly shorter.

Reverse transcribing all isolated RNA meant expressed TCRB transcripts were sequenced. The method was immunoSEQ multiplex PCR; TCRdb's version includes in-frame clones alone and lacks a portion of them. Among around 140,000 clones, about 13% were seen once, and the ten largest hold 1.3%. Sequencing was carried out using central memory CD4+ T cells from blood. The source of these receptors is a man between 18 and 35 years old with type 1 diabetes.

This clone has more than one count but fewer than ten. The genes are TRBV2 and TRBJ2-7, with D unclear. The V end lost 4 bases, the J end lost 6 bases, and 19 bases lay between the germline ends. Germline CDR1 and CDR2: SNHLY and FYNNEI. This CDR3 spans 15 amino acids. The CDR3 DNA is TGTGCCAGCAGTGGGTGGTCATCCCCAAAGGGCGAGCAGTACTTC. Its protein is CASSGWSSPKGEQYF. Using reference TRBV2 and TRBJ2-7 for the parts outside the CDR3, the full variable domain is EPEVTQTPSHQVTQMGQEVILRCVPISNHLYFYWYRQILGQKVEFLVSFYNNEISEKSEIFDDQFSVERPDGSNFTLKIRSTKLEDSAMYFCASSGWSSPKGEQYFGPGTRLTVT.

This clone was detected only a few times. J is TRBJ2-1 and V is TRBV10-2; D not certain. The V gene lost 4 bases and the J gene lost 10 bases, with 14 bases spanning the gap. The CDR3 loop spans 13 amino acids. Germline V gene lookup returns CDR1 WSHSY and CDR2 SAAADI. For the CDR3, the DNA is TGCGCCAGCAGTGTAAGGACCGAAGGAGAGCAGTTCTTC. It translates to CASSVRTEGEQFF.

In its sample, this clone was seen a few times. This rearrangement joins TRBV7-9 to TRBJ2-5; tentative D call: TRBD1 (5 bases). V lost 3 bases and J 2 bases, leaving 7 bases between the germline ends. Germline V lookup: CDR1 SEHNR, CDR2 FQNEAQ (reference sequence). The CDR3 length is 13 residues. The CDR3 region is CASSLDIQETQYF. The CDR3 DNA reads TGTGCCAGCAGCTTGGACATTCAAGAGACCCAGTACTTC.

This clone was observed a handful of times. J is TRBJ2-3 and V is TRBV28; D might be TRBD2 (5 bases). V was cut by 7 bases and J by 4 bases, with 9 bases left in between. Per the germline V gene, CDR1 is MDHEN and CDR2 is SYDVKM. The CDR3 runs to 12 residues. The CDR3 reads CASTGSADTQYF. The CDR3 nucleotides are TGTGCCAGCACGGGGTCCGCAGATACGCAGTATTTT.

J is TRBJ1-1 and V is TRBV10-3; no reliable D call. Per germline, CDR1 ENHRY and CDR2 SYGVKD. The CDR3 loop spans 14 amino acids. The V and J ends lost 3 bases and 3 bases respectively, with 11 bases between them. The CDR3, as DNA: TGTGCCATCAGTGATGGGCGCTCGTACACTGAAGCTTTCTTT. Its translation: CAISDGRSYTEAFF.

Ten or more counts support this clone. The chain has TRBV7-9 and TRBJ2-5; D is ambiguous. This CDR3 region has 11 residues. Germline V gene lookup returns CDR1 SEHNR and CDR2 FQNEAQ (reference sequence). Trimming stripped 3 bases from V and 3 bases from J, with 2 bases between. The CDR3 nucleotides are TGTGCCAGCAGCTTTAAAGAGACCCAGTACTTC. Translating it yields CASSFKETQYF.

The CDR3 spells CATSRRTSGGITDTQYF. The CDR3 DNA is TGTGCCACCAGCAGACGGACTAGCGGGGGGATCACAGATACGCAGTATTTT. This chain joins TRBV15 and TRBJ2-3; 14 bases are shared with TRBD2. The V gene's germline CDR1 is LNHNV and CDR2 YYDKDF (reference sequence). The trim removed 2 bases at V and 2 bases at J, leaving 3 bases unmatched. CDR3 size: 17 residues.

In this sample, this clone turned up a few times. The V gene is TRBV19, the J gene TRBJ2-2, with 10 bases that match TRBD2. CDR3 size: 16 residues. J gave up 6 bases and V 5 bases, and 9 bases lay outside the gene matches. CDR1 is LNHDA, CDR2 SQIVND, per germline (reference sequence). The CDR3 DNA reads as TGTGCCAGTAGTCCCAGGCTAGCGGGGGACGCCGGGGAGCTGTTTTTT. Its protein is CASSPRLAGDAGELFF.

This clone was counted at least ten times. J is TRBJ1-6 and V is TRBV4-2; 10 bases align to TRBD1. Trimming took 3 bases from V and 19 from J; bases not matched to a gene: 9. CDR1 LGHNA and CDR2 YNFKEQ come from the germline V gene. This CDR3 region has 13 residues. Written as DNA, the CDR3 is TGTGCCAGCAGCCAGGATACGGGACAGGGGATACACTTT. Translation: CASSQDTGQGIHF.

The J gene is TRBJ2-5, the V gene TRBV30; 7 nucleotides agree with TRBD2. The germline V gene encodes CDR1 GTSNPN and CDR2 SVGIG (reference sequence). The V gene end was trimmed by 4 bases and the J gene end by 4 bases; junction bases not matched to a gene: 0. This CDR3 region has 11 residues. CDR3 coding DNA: TGTGCCTGGACTAGCGGAGAGACCCAGTACTTC. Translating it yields CAWTSGETQYF.

The chain's CDR3 is CASSWGTSSSGNTIYF. CDR3 sequence (DNA): TGTGCCAGCAGTTGGGGGACTTCCAGCTCTGGAAACACCATATATTTT. The chain joins TRBV6-5 to TRBJ1-3; D is possibly TRBD1 (5 bases). Germline V CDR1 and CDR2: MNHEY, SVGAGI. CDR3 length: 16 amino acids. V dropped 4 bases and J dropped 0 bases, with 13 bases sitting between them.

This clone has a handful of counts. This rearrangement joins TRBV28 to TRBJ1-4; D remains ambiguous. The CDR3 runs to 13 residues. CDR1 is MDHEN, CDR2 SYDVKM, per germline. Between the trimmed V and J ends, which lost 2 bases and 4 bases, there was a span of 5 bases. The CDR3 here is CASSLRGNEKLFF. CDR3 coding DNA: TGTGCCAGCAGTTTACGGGGTAATGAAAAACTGTTTTTT.

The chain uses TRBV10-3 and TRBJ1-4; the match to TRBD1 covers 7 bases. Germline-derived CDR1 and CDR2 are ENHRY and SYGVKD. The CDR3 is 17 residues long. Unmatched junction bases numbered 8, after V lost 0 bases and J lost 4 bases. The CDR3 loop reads CAISESNGQADNEKLFF. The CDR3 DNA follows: TGTGCCATCAGTGAGTCGAATGGACAGGCCGATAATGAAAAACTGTTTTTT.

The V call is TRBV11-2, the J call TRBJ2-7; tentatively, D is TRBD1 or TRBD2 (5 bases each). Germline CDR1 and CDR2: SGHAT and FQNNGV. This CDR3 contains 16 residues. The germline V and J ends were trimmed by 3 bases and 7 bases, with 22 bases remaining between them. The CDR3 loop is CASSFSSGALSSEQYF. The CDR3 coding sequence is TGTGCCAGCAGCTTCTCGTCCGGGGCCCTCTCCTCGGAGCAGTACTTC.

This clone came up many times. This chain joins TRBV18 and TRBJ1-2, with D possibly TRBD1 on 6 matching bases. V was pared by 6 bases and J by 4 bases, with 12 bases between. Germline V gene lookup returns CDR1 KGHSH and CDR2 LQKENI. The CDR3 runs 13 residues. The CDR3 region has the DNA TGTGCCAGCTCTCGGACAGACTCCTATGGCTACACCTTC. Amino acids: CASSRTDSYGYTF. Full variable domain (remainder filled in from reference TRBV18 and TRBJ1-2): NAGVMQNPRHLVRRRGQEARLRCSPMKGHSHVYWYRQLPEEGLKFMVYLQKENIIDESGMPKERFSAEFPKEGPSILRIQQVVRGDSAAYFCASSRTDSYGYTFGSGTRLTVV.

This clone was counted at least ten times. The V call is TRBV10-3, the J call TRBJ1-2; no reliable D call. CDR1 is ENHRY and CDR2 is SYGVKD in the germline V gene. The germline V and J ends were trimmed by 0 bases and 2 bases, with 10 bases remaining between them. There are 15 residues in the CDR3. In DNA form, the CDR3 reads TGTGCCATCAGTGAGTCTGGCAACTGGAACTATGGCTACACCTTC. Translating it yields CAISESGNWNYGYTF.

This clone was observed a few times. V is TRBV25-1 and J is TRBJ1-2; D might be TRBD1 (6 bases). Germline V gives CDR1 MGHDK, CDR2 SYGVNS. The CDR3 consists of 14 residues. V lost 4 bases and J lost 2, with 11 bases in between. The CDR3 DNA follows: TGTGCCAGCAGTGGGTGGGACAACAACTATGGCTACACCTTC. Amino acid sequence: CASSGWDNNYGYTF.